This TCR beta chain was identified during a study of T cells in localized non-small cell lung cancer. Findings of the study overall: Tumor showed lower T cell clonality than uninvolved adjacent lung, where it was highest.

The trim removed 2 bases at V and 6 bases at J, leaving 6 bases unmatched. Looked up from germline, CDR1 is SGDLS and CDR2 is YYNGEE. The CDR3 is 14 residues long. Using immunoSEQ multiplex PCR, the repertoire was profiled, and TCRdb retains in-frame clones only, with some absent. Here the sample spans 45,000 to 70,000 clones, 80% to 90% being singletons. On this clone: Its antigen is undetermined.

This specimen consisted of peripheral blood, obtained before any cancer treatment. This chain uses TRBV9 with TRBJ2-5, with 8 positions matching TRBD2. This TCR was recovered from a woman between 35 and 75 years old with stage I lung adenocarcinoma. CDR3 nucleotide sequence: TGTGCCAGCAGCGTCTCCCAGCGGGGGCAGACCCAGTACTTC. The encoded protein is CASSVSQRGQTQYF.